Sequencing of this TCR beta chain was carried out in a study of control samples from healthy donors and cancer patients. The CDR3 is 14 amino acids. The junction had 5 bases not matched to a gene; V was cut back by 5 bases and J by 6 bases. Germline assignment: CDR1 SGHTA and CDR2 FQGNSA. Sequencing used immunoSEQ multiplex PCR; TCRdb keeps in-frame clones, though not all of them. The sample includes fewer than 120,000 clones, roughly 90% of them seen just once. The sequence was obtained from a woman aged 55-70 years with lung cancer. The chain couples TRBV7-2 to TRBJ1-4; TRBD1 aligns across 8 bases. The sequenced material came from PBMCs. As DNA, the CDR3 is TGTGCCAGCAGCGCAGGGGGCACTTATGAAAAACTGTTTTTT. This encodes CASSAGGTYEKLFF.